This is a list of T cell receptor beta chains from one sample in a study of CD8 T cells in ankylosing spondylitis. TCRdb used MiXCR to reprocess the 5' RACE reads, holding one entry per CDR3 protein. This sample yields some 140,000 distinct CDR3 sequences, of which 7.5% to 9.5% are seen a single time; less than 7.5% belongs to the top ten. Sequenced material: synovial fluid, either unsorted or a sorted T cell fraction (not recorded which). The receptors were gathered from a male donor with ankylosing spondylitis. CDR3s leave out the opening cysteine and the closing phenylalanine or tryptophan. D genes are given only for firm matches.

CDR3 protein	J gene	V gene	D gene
ASSEEGYGANVLT	TRBJ2-6	TRBV2	.
SASNKGPGYNSPLH	TRBJ1-6	TRBV20-1	.
ASSVTGSDSPLH	TRBJ1-6	TRBV7-8	.
ASSLGNDQPQH	TRBJ1-5	TRBV7-6	.
ASSVGGASTDTQY	TRBJ2-3	TRBV9	.
ASSVVRQENTEAF	TRBJ1-1	TRBV9	.
ASSWTSGVAYNEQF	TRBJ2-1	TRBV9	TRBD2
ASSPWGGGDTEAF	TRBJ1-1	TRBV12-3/TRBV12-4	.
ASSEAWGQGGQPQH	TRBJ1-5	TRBV6-1	TRBD1
ASSLVHSRTQH	TRBJ1-5	TRBV11-2	.
AIRSPGTSTYEQY	TRBJ2-7	TRBV10-3	TRBD2
ASSLFQGAGGELF	TRBJ2-2	TRBV5-4	TRBD1
ASSLAVDADEQY	TRBJ2-7	TRBV7-2	.
ASSIRQGSYNEQF	TRBJ2-1	TRBV4-3	.
ASSDYSGYHNEQF	TRBJ2-1	TRBV7-2	TRBD2
ASSDGGFSYEQY	TRBJ2-7	TRBV6-1	.
ASSLLAGAFLVEQY	TRBJ2-7	TRBV7-8	TRBD2
ASSYSAGNQPQH	TRBJ1-5	TRBV6-2/TRBV6-3	.
ASSLDLGQGKTEAF	TRBJ1-1	TRBV5-1	TRBD1
ASSSRDGGYLDTQY	TRBJ2-3	TRBV7-9	TRBD2
ASSPAPRDTEAF	TRBJ1-1	TRBV4-2	.
ASSSLGRLGGELF	TRBJ2-2	TRBV7-9	.
ASSQPRREGEQF	TRBJ2-1	TRBV12-3/TRBV12-4	TRBD2
AWSKGQDNSPLH	TRBJ1-6	TRBV30	TRBD1
ASSLTAAQETQY	TRBJ2-5	TRBV5-1	.
SAPGTSGLNTQY	TRBJ2-3	TRBV20-1	TRBD2
ASSTAGWGNQPQH	TRBJ1-5	TRBV19	.
ASSSALAGSFDTQY	TRBJ2-3	TRBV28	TRBD2
ASSYDRVAGYT	TRBJ1-2	TRBV6-2/TRBV6-3	TRBD1
ASSPTGGYEKLF	TRBJ1-4	TRBV5-1	TRBD1
ASSQVGLYNEQF	TRBJ2-1	TRBV14	.
ASSERAGGVWAGEQF	TRBJ2-1	TRBV5-6	TRBD2
ASSLLVGLAYEGGELF	TRBJ2-2	TRBV11-2	.
ASSNRDSSYEQY	TRBJ2-7	TRBV6-5	TRBD1
ASSFPLHDGDEQF	TRBJ2-1	TRBV5-1	.
ASSLRGAEGEKLF	TRBJ1-4	TRBV7-8	.
ASSLARMNEQF	TRBJ2-1	TRBV7-9	.